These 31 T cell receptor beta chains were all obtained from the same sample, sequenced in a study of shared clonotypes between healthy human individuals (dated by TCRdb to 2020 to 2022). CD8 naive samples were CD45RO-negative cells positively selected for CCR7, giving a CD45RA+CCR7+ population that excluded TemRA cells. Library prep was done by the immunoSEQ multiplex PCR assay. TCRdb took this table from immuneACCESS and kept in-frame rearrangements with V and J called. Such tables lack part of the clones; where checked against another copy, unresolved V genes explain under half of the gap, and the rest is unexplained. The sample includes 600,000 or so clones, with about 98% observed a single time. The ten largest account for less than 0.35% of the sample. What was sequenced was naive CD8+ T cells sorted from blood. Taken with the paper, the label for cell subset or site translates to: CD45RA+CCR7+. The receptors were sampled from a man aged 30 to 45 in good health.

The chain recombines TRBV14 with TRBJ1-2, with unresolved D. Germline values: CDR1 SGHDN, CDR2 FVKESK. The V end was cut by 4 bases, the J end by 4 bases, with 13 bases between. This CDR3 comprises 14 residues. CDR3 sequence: CASSPHSGIYGYTF. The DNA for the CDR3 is TGTGCCAGCAGCCCTCACTCAGGAATCTATGGCTACACCTTC.

The CDR3 loop is CASSLGLARKFF. DNA of the CDR3: TGTGCCAGCAGCTTAGGGCTAGCCCGTAAGTTCTTC. This sequence joins TRBV7-2 and TRBJ2-1; D perhaps matches TRBD2 (5 bases). CDR3 size: 12 residues. V was pared by 1 base and J by 14 bases, with 12 bases between. Germline lookup yields CDR1 SGHTA and CDR2 FQGNSA.

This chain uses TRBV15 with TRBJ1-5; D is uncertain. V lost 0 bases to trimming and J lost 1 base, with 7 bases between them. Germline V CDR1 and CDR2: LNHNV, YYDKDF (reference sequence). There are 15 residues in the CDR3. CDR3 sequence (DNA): TGTGCCACCAGCAGAGATCGGGTAAGCAATCAGCCCCAGCATTTT. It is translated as CATSRDRVSNQPQHF. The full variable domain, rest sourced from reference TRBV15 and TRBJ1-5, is DAMVIQNPRYQVTQFGKPVTLSCSQTLNHNVMYWYQQKSSQAPKLLFHYYDKDFNNEADTPDNFQSRRPNTSFCFLDIRSPGLGDTAMYLCATSRDRVSNQPQHFGDGTRLSIL.

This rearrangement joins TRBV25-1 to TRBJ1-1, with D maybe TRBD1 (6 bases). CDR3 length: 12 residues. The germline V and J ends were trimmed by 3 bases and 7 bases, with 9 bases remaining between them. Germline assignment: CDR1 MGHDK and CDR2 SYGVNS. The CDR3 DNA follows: TGTGCCAGCAGTGACTACAGGGTTGAAGCTTTCTTT. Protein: CASSDYRVEAFF.

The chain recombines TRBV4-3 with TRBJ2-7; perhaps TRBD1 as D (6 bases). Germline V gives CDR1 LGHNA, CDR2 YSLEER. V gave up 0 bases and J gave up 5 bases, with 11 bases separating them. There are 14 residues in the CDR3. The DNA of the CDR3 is TGCGCCAGCAGCCAAGAGGCAGGGGCCAACGAGCAGTACTTC. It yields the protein CASSQEAGANEQYF.

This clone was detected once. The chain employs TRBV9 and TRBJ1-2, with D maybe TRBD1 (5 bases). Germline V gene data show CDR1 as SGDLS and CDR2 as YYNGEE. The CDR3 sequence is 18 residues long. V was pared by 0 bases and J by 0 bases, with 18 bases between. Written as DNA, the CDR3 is TGTGCCAGCAGCGTAGCTACGTTAACAGGCGAACCTAACTATGGCTACACCTTC. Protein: CASSVATLTGEPNYGYTF.

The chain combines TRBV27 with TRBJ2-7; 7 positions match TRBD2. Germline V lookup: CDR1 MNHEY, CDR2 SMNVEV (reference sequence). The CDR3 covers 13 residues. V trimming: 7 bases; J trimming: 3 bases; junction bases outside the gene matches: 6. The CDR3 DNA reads TGTGCCAGCAAGGGGACTAACGACTACGAGCAGTACTTC. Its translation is CASKGTNDYEQYF.

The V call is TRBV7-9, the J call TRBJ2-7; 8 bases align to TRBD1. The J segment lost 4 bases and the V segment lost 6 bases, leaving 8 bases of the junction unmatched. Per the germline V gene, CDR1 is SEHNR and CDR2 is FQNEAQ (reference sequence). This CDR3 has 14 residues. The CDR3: CASSTPGQVYEQYF. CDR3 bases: TGTGCCAGCAGTACACCGGGACAGGTTTACGAGCAGTACTTC.

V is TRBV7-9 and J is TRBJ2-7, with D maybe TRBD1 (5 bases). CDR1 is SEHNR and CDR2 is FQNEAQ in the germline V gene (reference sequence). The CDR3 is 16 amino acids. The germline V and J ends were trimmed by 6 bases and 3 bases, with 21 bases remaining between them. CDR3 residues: CASSFDRSPGRYEQYF. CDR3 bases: TGTGCCAGCAGTTTCGACAGATCACCCGGACGCTACGAGCAGTACTTC.

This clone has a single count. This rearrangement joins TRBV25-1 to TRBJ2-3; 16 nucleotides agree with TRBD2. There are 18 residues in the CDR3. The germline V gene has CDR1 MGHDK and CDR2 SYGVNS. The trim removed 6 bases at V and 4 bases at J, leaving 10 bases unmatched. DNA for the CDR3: TGTGCCAGCAGACCGGGACTAGCGGGAGGGGGTTTTTCAGATACGCAGTATTTT. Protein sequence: CASRPGLAGGGFSDTQYF.

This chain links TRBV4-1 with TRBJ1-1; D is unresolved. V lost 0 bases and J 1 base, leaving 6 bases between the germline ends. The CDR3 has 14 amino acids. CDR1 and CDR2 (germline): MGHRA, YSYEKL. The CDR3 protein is CASSQELRNTEAFF. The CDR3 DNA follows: TGCGCCAGCAGCCAAGAATTAAGGAACACTGAAGCTTTCTTT.

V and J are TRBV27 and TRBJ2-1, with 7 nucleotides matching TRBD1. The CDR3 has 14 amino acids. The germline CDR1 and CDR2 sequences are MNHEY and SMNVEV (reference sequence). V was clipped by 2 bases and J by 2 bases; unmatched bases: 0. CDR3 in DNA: TGTGCCAGCAGTTTACAGGGGGCCTACAATGAGCAGTTCTTC. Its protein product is CASSLQGAYNEQFF.

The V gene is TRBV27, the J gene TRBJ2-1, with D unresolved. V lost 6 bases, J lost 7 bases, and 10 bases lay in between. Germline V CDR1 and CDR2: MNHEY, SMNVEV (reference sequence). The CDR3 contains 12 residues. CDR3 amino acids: CASRVWGNEQFF. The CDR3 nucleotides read TGTGCCAGCAGGGTGTGGGGTAATGAGCAGTTCTTC.

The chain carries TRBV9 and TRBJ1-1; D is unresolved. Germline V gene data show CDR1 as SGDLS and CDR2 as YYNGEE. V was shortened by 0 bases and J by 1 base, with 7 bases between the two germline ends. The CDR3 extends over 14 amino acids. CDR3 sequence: CASSVAIGNTEAFF. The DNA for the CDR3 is TGTGCCAGCAGCGTAGCTATCGGGAACACTGAAGCTTTCTTT.

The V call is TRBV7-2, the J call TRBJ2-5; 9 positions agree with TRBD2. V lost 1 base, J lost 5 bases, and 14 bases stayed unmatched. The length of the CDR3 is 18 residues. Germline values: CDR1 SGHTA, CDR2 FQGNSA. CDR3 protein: CASSLGVLAGIGRETQYF. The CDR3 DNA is TGTGCCAGCAGCTTAGGAGTCCTAGCGGGGATAGGGAGGGAGACCCAGTACTTC.

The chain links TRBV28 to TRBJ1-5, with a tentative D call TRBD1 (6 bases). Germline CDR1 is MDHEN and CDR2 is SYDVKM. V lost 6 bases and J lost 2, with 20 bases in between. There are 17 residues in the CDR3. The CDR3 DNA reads TGTGCCAGCAGCCTCGGGGGGGGCTGGTCGGGCAATCAGCCCCAGCATTTT. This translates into CASSLGGGWSGNQPQHF.

The chain's CDR3 is CASRTGQGGEQYF. The DNA of the CDR3 is TGTGCCAGCAGGACGGGACAGGGGGGCGAGCAGTACTTC. The chain has TRBV6-5 and TRBJ2-7; 11 bases are a match to TRBD1. Germline CDR1 MNHEY, CDR2 SVGAGI. V lost 6 bases to trimming and J lost 6 bases; unmatched junction nucleotides: 4. This CDR3 is 13 amino acids long.

The CDR3 DNA sequence: TGTGCTAGTGGCCCCGGGGGGAGCATGAACACTGAAGCTTTCTTT. The encoded protein is CASGPGGSMNTEAFF. The chain carries TRBV12-5 and TRBJ1-1, with D perhaps TRBD1 (5 bases). Germline assignment: CDR1 LGHNT and CDR2 FRNRAP. CDR3 length: 15 amino acids. V was clipped by 6 bases and J by 0 bases, with 14 bases between them.

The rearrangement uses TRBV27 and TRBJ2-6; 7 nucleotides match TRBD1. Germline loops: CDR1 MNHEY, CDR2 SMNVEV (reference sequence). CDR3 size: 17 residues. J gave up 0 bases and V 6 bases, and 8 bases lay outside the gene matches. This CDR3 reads CASRPGTVSSGANVLTF. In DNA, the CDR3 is TGTGCCAGCAGGCCCGGGACAGTGAGCTCTGGGGCCAACGTCCTGACTTTC.

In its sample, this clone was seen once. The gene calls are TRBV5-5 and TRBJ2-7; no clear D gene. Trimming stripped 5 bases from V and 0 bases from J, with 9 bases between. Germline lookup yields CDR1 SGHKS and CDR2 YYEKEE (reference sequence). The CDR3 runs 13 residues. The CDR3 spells CASRSSSSYEQYF. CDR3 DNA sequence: TGTGCCAGCAGGTCCAGCTCCTCCTACGAGCAGTACTTC.

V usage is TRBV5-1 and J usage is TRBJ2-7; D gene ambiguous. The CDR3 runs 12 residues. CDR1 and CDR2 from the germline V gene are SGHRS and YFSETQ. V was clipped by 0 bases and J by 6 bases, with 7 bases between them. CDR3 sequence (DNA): TGCGCCAGCAGCTTGGTACGCGGCGAGCAGTACTTC. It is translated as CASSLVRGEQYF.

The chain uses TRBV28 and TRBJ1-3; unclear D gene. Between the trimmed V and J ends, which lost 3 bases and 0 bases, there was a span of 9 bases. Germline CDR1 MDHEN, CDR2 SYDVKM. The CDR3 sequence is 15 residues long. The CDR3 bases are TGTGCCAGCAGTTTCGGGCCGATCTCTGGAAACACCATATATTTT. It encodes CASSFGPISGNTIYF.

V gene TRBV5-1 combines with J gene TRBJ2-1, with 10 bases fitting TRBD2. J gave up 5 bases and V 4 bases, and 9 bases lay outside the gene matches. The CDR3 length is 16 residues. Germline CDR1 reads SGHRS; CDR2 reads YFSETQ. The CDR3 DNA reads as TGCGCCAGCAGCGGACAGGGACTAGCGAGTAACAATGAGCAGTTCTTC. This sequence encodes CASSGQGLASNNEQFF.

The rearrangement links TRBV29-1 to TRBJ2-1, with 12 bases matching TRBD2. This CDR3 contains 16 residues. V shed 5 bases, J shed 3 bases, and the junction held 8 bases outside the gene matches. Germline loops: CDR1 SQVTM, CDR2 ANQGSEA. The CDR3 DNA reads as TGCAGCGTTTCCGGACTAGCGGGATCACGCTACAATGAGCAGTTCTTC. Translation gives CSVSGLAGSRYNEQFF.

CDR3 sequence reads: CASIGGLPEAFF. CDR3 bases: TGTGCCAGTATCGGGGGGCTCCCTGAAGCTTTCTTT. J is TRBJ1-1 and V is TRBV19; D might be TRBD1 (6 bases). This CDR3 spans 12 amino acids. V lost 7 bases and J 6 bases, leaving 12 bases between the germline ends. The germline CDR1 and CDR2 sequences are LNHDA and SQIVND (reference sequence).

The CDR3 loop is CASSSSLADYNEQFF. The CDR3 bases are TGTGCCAGCAGCTCCAGCCTAGCGGACTACAATGAGCAGTTCTTC. The V and J genes are TRBV7-2 and TRBJ2-1, with TRBD2 matching 7 bases. Germline CDR1 reads SGHTA; CDR2 reads FQGNSA. CDR3 length: 15 residues. The junction had 6 bases not matched to a gene; V was cut back by 4 bases and J by 3 bases.

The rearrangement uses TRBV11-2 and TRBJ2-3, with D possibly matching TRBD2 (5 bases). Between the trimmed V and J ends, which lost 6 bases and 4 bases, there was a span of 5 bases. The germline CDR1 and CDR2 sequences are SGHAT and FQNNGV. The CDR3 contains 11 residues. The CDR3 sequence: CASREADTQYF. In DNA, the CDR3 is TGTGCCAGCAGGGAGGCAGATACGCAGTATTTT.

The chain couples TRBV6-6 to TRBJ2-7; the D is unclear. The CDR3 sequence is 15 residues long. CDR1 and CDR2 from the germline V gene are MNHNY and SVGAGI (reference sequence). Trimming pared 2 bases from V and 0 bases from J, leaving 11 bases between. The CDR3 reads CASSYPSAVSYEQYF. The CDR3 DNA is TGTGCCAGCAGTTACCCTTCTGCAGTCTCCTACGAGCAGTACTTC.

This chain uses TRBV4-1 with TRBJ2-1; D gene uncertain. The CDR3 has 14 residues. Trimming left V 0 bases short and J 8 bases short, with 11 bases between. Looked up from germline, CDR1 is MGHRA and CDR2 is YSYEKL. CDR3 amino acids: CASSQEGLVDEQFF. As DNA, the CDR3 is TGCGCCAGCAGCCAAGAGGGGTTGGTCGATGAGCAGTTCTTC.

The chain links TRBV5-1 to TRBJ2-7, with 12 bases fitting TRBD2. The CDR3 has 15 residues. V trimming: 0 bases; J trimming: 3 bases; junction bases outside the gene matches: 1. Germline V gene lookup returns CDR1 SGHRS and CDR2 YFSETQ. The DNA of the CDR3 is TGCGCCAGCAGCTTGGGGACTAGCGGGAACTACGAGCAGTACTTC. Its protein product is CASSLGTSGNYEQYF.

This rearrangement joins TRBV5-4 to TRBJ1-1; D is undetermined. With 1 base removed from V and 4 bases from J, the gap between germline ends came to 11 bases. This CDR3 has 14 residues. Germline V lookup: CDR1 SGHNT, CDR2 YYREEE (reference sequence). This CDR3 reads CASSLRDRPTEAFF. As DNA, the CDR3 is TGTGCCAGCAGCTTGAGGGATCGGCCCACTGAAGCTTTCTTT.